The 14 T cell receptor beta chains in this list originate from one sample, sequenced in a study of early T cells in non-severe SARS-CoV-2 infection. TCRdb called the 5' RACE reads again in MiXCR, with one record for every CDR3 protein. Seen here are more than 15,000 distinct CDR3 sequences, around 5.8% observed once, and the top ten hold around 6.8%. Sequenced material: whole blood, taken at baseline. These TCRs come from an adult who was a healthcare worker with PCR-confirmed SARS-CoV-2 infection or an uninfected control (not recorded which).

This clonotype was seen many times. The chain combines TRBV5-4 with TRBJ1-2; no firm D call. Between the trimmed V and J ends, which lost 2 bases and 0 bases, there was a span of 5 bases. CDR3 length equals 13 residues. Germline V gene lookup returns CDR1 SGHNT and CDR2 YYREEE (reference sequence). The CDR3 here is CASSFQANYGYTF. CDR3 sequence (DNA): TGTGCCAGCAGCTTTCAGGCTAACTATGGCTACACCTTC.

V usage is TRBV9 and J usage is TRBJ2-3; unclear D gene. This CDR3 region has 14 residues. V was trimmed by 0 bases and J by 0 bases, leaving 5 bases between them. Germline values: CDR1 SGDLS, CDR2 YYNGEE. The CDR3 sequence: CASSVGSSTDTQYF. In DNA, the CDR3 is TGTGCCAGCAGCGTAGGGTCTAGCACAGATACGCAGTATTTT.

This rearrangement joins TRBV5-1 to TRBJ2-6; unclear D gene. There are 16 residues in the CDR3. V lost 1 base and J lost 0, with 8 bases in between. Germline V gene data show CDR1 as SGHRS and CDR2 as YFSETQ. The CDR3 region has the DNA TGCGCCAGCAGCTTGATCTCAAGCTCTGGGGCCAACGTCCTGACTTTC. Translation: CASSLISSSGANVLTF.

This clonotype was recorded a few times. The gene calls are TRBV6-1 and TRBJ1-6; 7 bases are a match to TRBD1. The CDR3 is 14 amino acids. In germline, CDR1 is MNHNS, CDR2 SASEGT. The trim removed 7 bases at V and 8 bases at J, leaving 8 bases unmatched. DNA of the CDR3: TGTGCCAGCACCTCACAGGGGACTGATTCACCCCTCCACTTT. Translating it yields CASTSQGTDSPLHF.

This clonotype was recorded at least ten times. The chain recombines TRBV11-3 with TRBJ2-7, with TRBD2 matching over 13 bases. The CDR3 contains 22 residues. V gave up 6 bases and J gave up 0 bases; unmatched junction bases: 23. Per germline, CDR1 SGHNT and CDR2 YENEEA. The DNA of the CDR3 is TGTGCCAGCAGTTACCGGGACAGCCCAATGGGGACTAGCGGGGTTAGCTCCTACGAGCAGTACTTC. As protein: CASSYRDSPMGTSGVSSYEQYF.

This clonotype was seen repeatedly, ten times or more. The chain has TRBV18 and TRBJ1-5; D is ambiguous. This CDR3 is 15 amino acids long. Between the trimmed V and J ends, which lost 4 bases and 0 bases, there was a span of 10 bases. Germline assignment: CDR1 KGHSH and CDR2 LQKENI. In DNA, the CDR3 is TGTGCCAGCTCACTCACAGAGATTAGCAATCAGCCCCAGCATTTT. It specifies CASSLTEISNQPQHF.

The table lists this clonotype with many counts. The chain couples TRBV7-2 to TRBJ1-2; maybe TRBD1 (5 bases). Germline CDR1 reads SGHTA; CDR2 reads FQGNSA. Trimming shortened V by 1 base and J by 4 bases, and 13 bases separated the two germline ends. The CDR3 is 15 residues long. CDR3 DNA: TGTGCCAGCAGCTTAGAGCCAGGGTACCCCTATGGCTACACCTTC. This translates into CASSLEPGYPYGYTF.

The chain recombines TRBV6-2 or TRBV6-3 with TRBJ2-6; D may match TRBD1 or TRBD2 (5 bases each). The germline V gene encodes CDR1 MNHEY and CDR2 SVGEGT. This CDR3 has 16 amino acids. Trimming removed 6 bases at V and 0 bases at J, with 12 bases between. The CDR3 loop reads CASRSRGLSGANVLTF. As DNA, the CDR3 is TGTGCCAGCAGATCTCGGGGCCTCTCTGGGGCCAACGTCCTGACTTTC.

In its sample, this clonotype was seen many times. The chain couples TRBV6-4 to TRBJ2-1; TRBD2 aligns across 13 bases. Germline V gene sequence: CDR1 MRHNA, CDR2 SNTAGT. J lost 8 bases, V lost 4 bases, and 8 bases had no gene match. The CDR3 has 16 amino acids. CDR3 loop: CASSVGTSGVEYEQFF. The CDR3, as DNA: TGTGCCAGCAGTGTTGGGACTAGCGGGGTAGAGTATGAGCAGTTCTTC.

Many counts were recorded for this clonotype. V and J are TRBV20-1 and TRBJ2-3; D may be TRBD2 (5 bases). The ends were cut back, 4 bases at V and 6 bases at J, with 14 bases in the middle. This CDR3 is 13 amino acids long. Germline-derived CDR1 and CDR2 are DFQATT and SNEGSKA (reference sequence). The DNA of the CDR3 is TGCAGTGCTAACCGACCAGCGGCGGATACGCAGTATTTT. Protein sequence: CSANRPAADTQYF.

The chain carries TRBV6-6 and TRBJ1-4; D is uncertain. The CDR3 length is 14 residues. Germline V gives CDR1 MNHNY, CDR2 SVGAGI (reference sequence). V lost 2 bases and J 0 bases, leaving 4 bases between the germline ends. The CDR3 DNA is TGTGCCAGCAGTTACGATGCAACTAATGAAAAACTGTTTTTT. This sequence encodes CASSYDATNEKLFF.

This clonotype was counted between two and nine times. V and J are TRBV7-9 and TRBJ2-7, with TRBD1 identical over 7 bases. Germline V CDR1 and CDR2: SEHNR, FQNEAQ (reference sequence). V was pared by 5 bases and J by 2 bases, with 12 bases of the junction left unmatched. The CDR3 consists of 16 residues. CDR3: CASSSPSVDRTYEQYF. In DNA form, the CDR3 reads TGTGCCAGCAGCAGTCCCTCTGTGGACAGGACCTACGAGCAGTACTTC. The whole variable domain, filled in from reference TRBV7-9 and TRBJ2-7, reads DTGVSQNPRHKITKRGQNVTFRCDPISEHNRLYWYRQTLGQGPEFLTYFQNEAQLEKSRLLSDRFSAERPKGSFSTLEIQRTEQGDSAMYLCASSSPSVDRTYEQYFGPGTRLTVT.

This clonotype has a count of ten or more. The genes are TRBV6-5 and TRBJ1-2; D is undetermined. This CDR3 has 16 amino acids. Trimming left V 2 bases short and J 7 bases short, with 20 bases between. CDR1 is MNHEY, CDR2 SVGAGI, per germline. The CDR3 sequence is CASSYGLGDATVGYTF. CDR3 DNA: TGTGCCAGCAGTTACGGGCTCGGGGATGCCACCGTTGGCTACACCTTC.

This clonotype showed up many times. This chain uses TRBV20-1 with TRBJ1-2, with D tentatively TRBD1 (6 bases). The germline CDR1 and CDR2 sequences are DFQATT and SNEGSKA (reference sequence). Deletions cut 2 bases from V and 5 bases from J, with 12 bases between. This CDR3 is built from 13 residues. CDR3 sequence: CSARPGERYGYTF. The CDR3 coding sequence is TGCAGTGCTAGACCAGGGGAGCGATATGGCTACACCTTC.